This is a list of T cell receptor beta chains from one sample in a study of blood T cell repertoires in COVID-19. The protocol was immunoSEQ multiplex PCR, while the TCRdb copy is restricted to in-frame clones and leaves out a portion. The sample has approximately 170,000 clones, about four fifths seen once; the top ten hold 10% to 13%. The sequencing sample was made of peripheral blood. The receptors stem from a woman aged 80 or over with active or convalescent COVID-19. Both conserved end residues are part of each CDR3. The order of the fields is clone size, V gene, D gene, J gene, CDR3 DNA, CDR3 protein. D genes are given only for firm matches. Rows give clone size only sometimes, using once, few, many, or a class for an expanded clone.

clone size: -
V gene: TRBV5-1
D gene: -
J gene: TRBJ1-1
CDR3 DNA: TGCGCCAGCAGCTCCTATATGAACACTGAAGCTTTCTTT
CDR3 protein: CASSSYMNTEAFF

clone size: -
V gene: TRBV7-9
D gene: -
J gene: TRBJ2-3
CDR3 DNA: TGTGCCAGCAGCTTCGACCTACTAGTCGGGGATACGCAGTATTTT
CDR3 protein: CASSFDLLVGDTQYF

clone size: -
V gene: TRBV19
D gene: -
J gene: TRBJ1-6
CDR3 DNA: TGTGCCAGCCCCGGGGAGGGAAATTCACCCCTCCACTTT
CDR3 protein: CASPGEGNSPLHF

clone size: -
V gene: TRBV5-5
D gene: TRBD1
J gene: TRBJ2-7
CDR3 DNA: TGTGCCAGCAGCTCGCAAAGGACAGGGTCGTCTACGGGGGAGCAGTACTTC
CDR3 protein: CASSSQRTGSSTGEQYF

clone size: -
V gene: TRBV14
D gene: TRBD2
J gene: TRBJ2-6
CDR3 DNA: TGTGCCAGCGGGAGGGCTGGGGCCAACGTCCTGACTTTC
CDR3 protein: CASGRAGANVLTF

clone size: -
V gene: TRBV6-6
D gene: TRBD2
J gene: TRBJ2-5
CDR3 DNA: TGTGCCGGGGCGGGGCTAGCGGGACGAGAGACCCAGTACTTC
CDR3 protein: CAGAGLAGRETQYF

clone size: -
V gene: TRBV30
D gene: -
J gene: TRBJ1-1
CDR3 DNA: TGTGCCTGGAGCCCACTAACGGGGAACACTGAAGCTTTCTTT
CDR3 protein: CAWSPLTGNTEAFF

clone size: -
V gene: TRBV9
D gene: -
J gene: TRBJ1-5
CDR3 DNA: TGTGCCAGCAGCGTAGGGACAGATTATAGCAATCAGCCCCAGCATTTT
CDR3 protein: CASSVGTDYSNQPQHF

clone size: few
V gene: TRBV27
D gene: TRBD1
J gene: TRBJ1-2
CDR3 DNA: TGTGCCAGCAGTCAAGGGGGCAACTATGGCTACACCTTC
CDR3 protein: CASSQGGNYGYTF

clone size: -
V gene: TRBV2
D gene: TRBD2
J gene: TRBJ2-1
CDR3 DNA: TGTGCCGGATTGCCTAGCGGGCGGGGGGAGCAGTTCTTC
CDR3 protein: CAGLPSGRGEQFF

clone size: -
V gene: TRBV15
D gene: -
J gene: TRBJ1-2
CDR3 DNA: TGTGCCACCAGCAGAGTTCAGTCCTATGGCTACACCTTC
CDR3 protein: CATSRVQSYGYTF

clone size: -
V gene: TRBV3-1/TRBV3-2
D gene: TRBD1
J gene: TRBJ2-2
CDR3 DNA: TGTGCCAGCAGCCAATTGCCAGGGGGAAGCACCGGGGAGCTGTTTTTT
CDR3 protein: CASSQLPGGSTGELFF

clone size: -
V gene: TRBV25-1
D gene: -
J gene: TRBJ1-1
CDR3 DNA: TGTGCCAGCAGTGCCGCCGGGGGGCGGGTGAACACTGAAGCTTTCTTT
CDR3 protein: CASSAAGGRVNTEAFF

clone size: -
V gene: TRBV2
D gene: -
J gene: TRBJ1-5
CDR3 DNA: TGTGCCAGCAGTGAAGCGGATGGAGCATTTGAGCATTTT
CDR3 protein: CASSEADGAFEHF

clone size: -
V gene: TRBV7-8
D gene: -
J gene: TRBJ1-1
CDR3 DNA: TGTGCCAGCAGCCCTACATTGGGGCCAAACACTGAAGCTTTCTTT
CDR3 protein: CASSPTLGPNTEAFF

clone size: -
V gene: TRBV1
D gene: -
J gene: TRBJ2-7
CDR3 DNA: TGCACCAGCAGCCAAGCGCTAGCGGGAGGGCCGATCAGTAACGAGCAGTACTTC
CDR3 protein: CTSSQALAGGPISNEQYF

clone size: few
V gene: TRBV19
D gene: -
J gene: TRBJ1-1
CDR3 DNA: TGTGCCAGTAGTATAGACAGGCCTCGGCCTGAAGCTTTCTTT
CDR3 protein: CASSIDRPRPEAFF

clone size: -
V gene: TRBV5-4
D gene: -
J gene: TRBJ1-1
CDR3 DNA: TGTGCCAGCAGCCTGTCAGGGTTGAACACTGAAGCTTTCTTT
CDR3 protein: CASSLSGLNTEAFF

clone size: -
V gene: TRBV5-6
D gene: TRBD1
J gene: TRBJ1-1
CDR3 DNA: TGTGCCAGCAGCTTCGCAGGGGGCAACACTGAAGCTTTCTTT
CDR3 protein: CASSFAGGNTEAFF

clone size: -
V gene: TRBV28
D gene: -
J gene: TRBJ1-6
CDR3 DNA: TGTGCCAGCAGTTTAAATTTTGCAACCCGGACTTCCCTCCACTTT
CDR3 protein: CASSLNFATRTSLHF

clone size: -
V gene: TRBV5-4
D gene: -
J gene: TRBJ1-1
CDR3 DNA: TGTGCCAGCAGCTTGGGTGCGGGAAACACTGAAGCTTTCTTT
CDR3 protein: CASSLGAGNTEAFF

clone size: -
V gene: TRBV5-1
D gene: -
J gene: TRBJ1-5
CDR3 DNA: TGCGCCAGCAGCCCAGACGCCCCAGGGCAGCCCCAGCATTTT
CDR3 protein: CASSPDAPGQPQHF

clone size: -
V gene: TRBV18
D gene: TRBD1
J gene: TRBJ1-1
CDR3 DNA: TGTGCCAGCTCACGCCTCCAGGGGGGCACTGAAGCTTTCTTT
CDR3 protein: CASSRLQGGTEAFF

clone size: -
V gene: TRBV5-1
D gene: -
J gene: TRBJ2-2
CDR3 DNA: TGCGCCAGCAGCAGCTCACAGGGAACCGGGGAGCTGTTTTTT
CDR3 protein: CASSSSQGTGELFF

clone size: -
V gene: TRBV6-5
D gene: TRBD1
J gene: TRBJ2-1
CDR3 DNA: TGTGCCAGCAGAGCCAGGGACAGGGGTGGGAATGAGCAGTTCTTC
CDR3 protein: CASRARDRGGNEQFF

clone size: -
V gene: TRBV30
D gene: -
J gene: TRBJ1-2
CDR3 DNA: TGTGCCTGGAGTGTTTTAAGGGGGTTCGGCTACACCTTC
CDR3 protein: CAWSVLRGFGYTF

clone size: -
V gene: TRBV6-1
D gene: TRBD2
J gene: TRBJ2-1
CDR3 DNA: TGTGCCAGCAGTGATTTGCGCGGGAGCAATGAGCAGTTCTTC
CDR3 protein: CASSDLRGSNEQFF

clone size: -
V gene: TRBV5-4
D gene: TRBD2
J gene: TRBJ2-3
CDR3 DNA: TGTGCCAGCAGCGGTGGGGTAGCGGGACCATCCGATACGCAGTATTTT
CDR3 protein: CASSGGVAGPSDTQYF

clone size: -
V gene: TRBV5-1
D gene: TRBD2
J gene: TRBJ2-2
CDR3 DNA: TGCGCCAGCAGCCTCCGTGGGAGGGCCGGGGAGCTGTTTTTT
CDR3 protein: CASSLRGRAGELFF

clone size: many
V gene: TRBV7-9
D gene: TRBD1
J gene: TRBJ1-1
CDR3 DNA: TGTGCCAGCAGCCCCCGGGGACAGCGGGGGCTGAACACTGAAGCTTTCTTT
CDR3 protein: CASSPRGQRGLNTEAFF

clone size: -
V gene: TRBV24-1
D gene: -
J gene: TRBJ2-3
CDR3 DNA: TGTGCCACCAGCTGGGGGCTATTGCTAGCGGCGACAGATACGCAGTATTTT
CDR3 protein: CATSWGLLLAATDTQYF

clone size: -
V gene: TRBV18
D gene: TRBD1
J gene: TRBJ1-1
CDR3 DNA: TGTGCCAGCTCACCGGCCCGGGACAGCATGAACACTGAAGCTTTCTTT
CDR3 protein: CASSPARDSMNTEAFF

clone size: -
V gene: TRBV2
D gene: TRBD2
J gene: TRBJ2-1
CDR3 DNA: TGTGCCAGCAGAGCAAGAGCGGGAGGGTCCGGTGAGCAGTTCTTC
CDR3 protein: CASRARAGGSGEQFF

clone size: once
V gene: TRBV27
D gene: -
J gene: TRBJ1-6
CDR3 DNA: TGTGCCAGCACCCAAACAGGGACAATAGGGTCACCCCTCCACTTT
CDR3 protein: CASTQTGTIGSPLHF

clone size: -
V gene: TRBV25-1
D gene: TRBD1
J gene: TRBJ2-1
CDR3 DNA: TGTGCCAGCAGCGGAGGATGGGACAGCCATGTGTTCTTC
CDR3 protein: CASSGGWDSHVFF

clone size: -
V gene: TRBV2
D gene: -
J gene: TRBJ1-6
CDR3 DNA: TGTGCCAGCAGTGGGGAGACCTCGGCCAGCCTCCACTTT
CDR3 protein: CASSGETSASLHF

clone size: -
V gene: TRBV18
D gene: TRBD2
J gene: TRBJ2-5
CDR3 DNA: TGTGCCAGCTCACCAAGGGCGGGAGCTGAGACCCAGTACTTC
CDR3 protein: CASSPRAGAETQYF

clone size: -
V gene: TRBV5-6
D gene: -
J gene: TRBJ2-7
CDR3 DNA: TGTGCCAGCAGCTTACTCGGCAGGAACTACGAGCAGTACTTC
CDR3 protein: CASSLLGRNYEQYF

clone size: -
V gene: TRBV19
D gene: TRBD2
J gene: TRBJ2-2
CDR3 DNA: TGTGCCAGTAGTCCCAGGGCGGGAGTAGCCGGGGAGCTGTTTTTT
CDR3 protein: CASSPRAGVAGELFF

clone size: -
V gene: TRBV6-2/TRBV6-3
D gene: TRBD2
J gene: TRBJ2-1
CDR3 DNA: TGTGCCAGCAGTTCCCCGGGACTAGCGGGGCTAAATGAGCAGTTCTTC
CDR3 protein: CASSSPGLAGLNEQFF

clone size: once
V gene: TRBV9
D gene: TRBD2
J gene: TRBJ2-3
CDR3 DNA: TGTGCCAGCAGCCCCAAGGCCCTGGCTAGCGGGAGCCCGCCTATAGCAGATACGCAGTATTTT
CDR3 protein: CASSPKALASGSPPIADTQYF

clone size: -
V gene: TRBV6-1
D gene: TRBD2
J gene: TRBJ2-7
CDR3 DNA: TGTGCCAGCAGTGAAGTTCGGCTAGCGGGAGGGCCTATAAGGTACGAGCAGTACTTC
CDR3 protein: CASSEVRLAGGPIRYEQYF

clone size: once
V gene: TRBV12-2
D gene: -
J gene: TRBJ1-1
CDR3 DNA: TGTGCAAGTCGCTTAGCAGGACAGGGGGGGTCGTATACTGAAGCTTTCTTT
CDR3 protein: CASRLAGQGGSYTEAFF

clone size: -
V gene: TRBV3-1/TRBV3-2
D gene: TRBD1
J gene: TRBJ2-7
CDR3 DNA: TGTGCCAGCAGCCCAAGACAGGGAAGCGAGCAGTACTTC
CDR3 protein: CASSPRQGSEQYF

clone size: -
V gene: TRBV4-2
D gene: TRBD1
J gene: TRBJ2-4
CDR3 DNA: TGTGCCAGCAGCCAAGATCGGACAGGGTTAAGCATTCAGTACTTC
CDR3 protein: CASSQDRTGLSIQYF

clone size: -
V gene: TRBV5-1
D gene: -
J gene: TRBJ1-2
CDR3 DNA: TGCGCCAGCGCACCGACCGATTCGAGGTATGGCTACACCTTC
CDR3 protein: CASAPTDSRYGYTF

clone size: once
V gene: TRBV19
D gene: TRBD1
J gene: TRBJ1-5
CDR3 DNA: TGTGCCAGTAGCCGACAGGGGCCGCCCATGGCCCAGCATTTT
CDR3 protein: CASSRQGPPMAQHF

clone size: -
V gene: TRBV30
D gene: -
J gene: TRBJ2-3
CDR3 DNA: TGTGCCTGGAGTCCTCTCACAGATACGCAGTATTTT
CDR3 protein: CAWSPLTDTQYF

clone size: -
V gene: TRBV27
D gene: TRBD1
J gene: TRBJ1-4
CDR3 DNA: TGTGCCAGCCGGAACAGGGGGTTAGGTGAAAAACTGTTTTTT
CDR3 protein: CASRNRGLGEKLFF

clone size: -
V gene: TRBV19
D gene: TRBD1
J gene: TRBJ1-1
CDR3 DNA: TGTGCCAGTAGTCTCGGACAGGGTGTGATGAACACTGAAGCTTTCTTT
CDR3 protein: CASSLGQGVMNTEAFF

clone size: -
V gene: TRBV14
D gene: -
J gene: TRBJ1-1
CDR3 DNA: TGTGCCAGCAGCCAAGTAGGGGGGAACACTGAAGCTTTCTTT
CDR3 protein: CASSQVGGNTEAFF

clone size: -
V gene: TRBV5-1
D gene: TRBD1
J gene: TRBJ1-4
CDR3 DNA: TGCGCCAGCAGCACGGGACAGACTAATGAAAAACTGTTTTTT
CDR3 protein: CASSTGQTNEKLFF

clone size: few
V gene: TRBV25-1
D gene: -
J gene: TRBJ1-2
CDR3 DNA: TGTGCCAGCAGTGCCCGCGGGGGACGGGGCTACACCTTC
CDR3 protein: CASSARGGRGYTF

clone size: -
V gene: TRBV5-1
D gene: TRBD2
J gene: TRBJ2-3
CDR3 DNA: TGCGCCAGCAGCAGGGGACTAGCTACAGATACGCAGTATTTT
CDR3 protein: CASSRGLATDTQYF

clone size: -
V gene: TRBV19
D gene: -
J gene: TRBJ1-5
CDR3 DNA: TGTGCCAGTAGTATAGAAGGGGCCCAGTATAGCAATCAGCCCCAGCATTTT
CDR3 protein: CASSIEGAQYSNQPQHF

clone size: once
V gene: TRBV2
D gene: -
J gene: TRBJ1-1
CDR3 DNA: TGTGCCAGCAGTGACGAGCAAAACACTGAAGCTTTCTTT
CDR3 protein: CASSDEQNTEAFF

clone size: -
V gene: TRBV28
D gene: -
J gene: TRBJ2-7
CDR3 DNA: TGTGCCAGCAGTTTATTCGGTTGGTCACAGTACTTC
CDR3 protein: CASSLFGWSQYF

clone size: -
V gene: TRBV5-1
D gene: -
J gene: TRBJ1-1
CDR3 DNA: TGCGCCAGCAGTCCCGGGGGGGAGAGGGACACTGAAGCTTTCTTT
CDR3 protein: CASSPGGERDTEAFF

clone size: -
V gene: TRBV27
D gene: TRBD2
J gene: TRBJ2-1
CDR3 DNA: TGTGCCAGCGAGCGGGAGGTGATTTCCTACAATGAGCAGTTCTTC
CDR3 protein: CASEREVISYNEQFF